This T cell receptor (beta chain) was sequenced for a study of blood T cell repertoires in COVID-19. V lost 8 bases and J lost 6; bases outside the gene matches: 15. The V gene's germline CDR1 is MNHEY and CDR2 SVGEGT. The CDR3 runs to 16 residues. Authors' processing steps: By means of reference gene primer amplification, nucleated cell counts were estimated. Libraries were prepared by immunoSEQ multiplex PCR; TCRdb keeps only in-frame clonotypes and omits some of them. That table furnishes V, J and clone size, whereas the DNA furnished D and trimming. This table holds under 150,000 clones, 70% to 90% found once.

This sequence joins TRBV6-2 or TRBV6-3 and TRBJ1-4, with 7 positions matching TRBD1. The receptor was derived from a woman in her seventies who had recovered from COVID-19. What was sequenced was peripheral blood. CDR3 sequence reads: CASRPGQPHPYEKLFF. CDR3 nucleotide sequence: TGTGCCAGCCGCCCGGGACAGCCACACCCTTATGAAAAACTGTTTTTT.